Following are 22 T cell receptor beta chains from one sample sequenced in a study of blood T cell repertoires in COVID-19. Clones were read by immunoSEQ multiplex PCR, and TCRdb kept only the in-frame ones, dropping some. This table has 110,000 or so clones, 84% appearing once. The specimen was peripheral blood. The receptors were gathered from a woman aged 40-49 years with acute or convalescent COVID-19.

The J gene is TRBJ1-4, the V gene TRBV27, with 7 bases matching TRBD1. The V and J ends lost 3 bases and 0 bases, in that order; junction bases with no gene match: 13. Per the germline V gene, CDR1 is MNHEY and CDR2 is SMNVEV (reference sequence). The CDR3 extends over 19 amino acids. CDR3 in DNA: TGTGCCAGCAGTTTTCGTCGACAGGGCGCCCAACCAACTAATGAAAAACTGTTTTTT. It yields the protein CASSFRRQGAQPTNEKLFF.

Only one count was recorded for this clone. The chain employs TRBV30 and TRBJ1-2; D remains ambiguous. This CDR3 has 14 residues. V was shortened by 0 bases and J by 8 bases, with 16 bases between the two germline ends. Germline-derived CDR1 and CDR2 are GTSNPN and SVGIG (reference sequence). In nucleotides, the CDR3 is TGTGCCTGGAGTGTACGGAGGGCAGGAGGAGGCTACACCTTC. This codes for CAWSVRRAGGGYTF.

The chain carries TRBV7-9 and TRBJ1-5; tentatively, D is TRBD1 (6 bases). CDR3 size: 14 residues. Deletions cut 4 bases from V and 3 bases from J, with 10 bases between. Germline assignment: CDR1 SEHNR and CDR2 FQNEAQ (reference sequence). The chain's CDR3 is CASSSDRSNQPQHF. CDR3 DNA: TGTGCCAGCAGCTCCGACAGGTCCAATCAGCCCCAGCATTTT.

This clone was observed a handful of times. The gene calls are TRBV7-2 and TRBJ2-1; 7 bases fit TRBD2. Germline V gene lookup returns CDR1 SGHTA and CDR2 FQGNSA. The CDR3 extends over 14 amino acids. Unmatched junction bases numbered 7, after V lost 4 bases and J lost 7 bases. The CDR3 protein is CASSSPGGSNEQFF. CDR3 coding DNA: TGTGCCAGCAGCTCGCCGGGGGGTTCTAATGAGCAGTTCTTC.

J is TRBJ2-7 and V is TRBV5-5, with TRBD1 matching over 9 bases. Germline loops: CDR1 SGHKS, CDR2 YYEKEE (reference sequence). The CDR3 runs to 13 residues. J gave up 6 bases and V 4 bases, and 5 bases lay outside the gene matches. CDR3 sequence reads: CASSGQGIGEQYF. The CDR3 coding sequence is TGTGCCAGCAGCGGACAGGGGATTGGCGAGCAGTACTTC.

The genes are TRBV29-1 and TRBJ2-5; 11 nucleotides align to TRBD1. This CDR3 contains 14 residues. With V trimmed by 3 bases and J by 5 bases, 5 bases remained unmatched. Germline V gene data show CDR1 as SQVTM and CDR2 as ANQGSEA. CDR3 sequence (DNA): TGCAGCGTTGATAGGGACAGGGGGGGCGAGACCCAGTACTTC. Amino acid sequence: CSVDRDRGGETQYF. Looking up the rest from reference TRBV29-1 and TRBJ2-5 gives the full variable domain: SAVISQKPSRDICQRGTSLTIQCQVDSQVTMMFWYRQQPGQSLTLIATANQGSEATYESGFVIDKFPISRPNLTFSTLTVSNMSPEDSSIYLCSVDRDRGGETQYFGPGTRLLVL.

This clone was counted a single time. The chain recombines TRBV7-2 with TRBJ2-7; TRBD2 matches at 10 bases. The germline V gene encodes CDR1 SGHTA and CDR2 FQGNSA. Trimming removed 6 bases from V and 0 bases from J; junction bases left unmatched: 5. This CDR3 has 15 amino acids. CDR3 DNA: TGTGCCAGCAGACCTATAGCGGGGGGCTCCTACGAGCAGTACTTC. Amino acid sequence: CASRPIAGGSYEQYF.

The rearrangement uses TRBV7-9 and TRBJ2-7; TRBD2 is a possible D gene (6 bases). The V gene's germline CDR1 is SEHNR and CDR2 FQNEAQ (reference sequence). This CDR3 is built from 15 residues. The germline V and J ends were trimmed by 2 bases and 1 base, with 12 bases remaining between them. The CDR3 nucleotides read TGTGCCAGCAGCTTATGGCGGGGCGTATCCTACGAGCAGTACTTC. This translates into CASSLWRGVSYEQYF.

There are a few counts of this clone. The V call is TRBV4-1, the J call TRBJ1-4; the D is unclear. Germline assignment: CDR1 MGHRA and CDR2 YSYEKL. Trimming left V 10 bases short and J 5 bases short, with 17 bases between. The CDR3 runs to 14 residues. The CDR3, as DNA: TGCGCCACCAGTCTGAGATCGTCAAATGAAAAACTGTTTTTT. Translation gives CATSLRSSNEKLFF.

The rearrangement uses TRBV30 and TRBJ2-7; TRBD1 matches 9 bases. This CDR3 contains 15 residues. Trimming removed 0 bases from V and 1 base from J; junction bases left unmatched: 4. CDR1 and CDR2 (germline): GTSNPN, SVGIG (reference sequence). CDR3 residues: CAWSVPGQGSYEQYF. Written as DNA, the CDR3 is TGTGCCTGGAGTGTACCAGGACAGGGGTCCTACGAGCAGTACTTC.

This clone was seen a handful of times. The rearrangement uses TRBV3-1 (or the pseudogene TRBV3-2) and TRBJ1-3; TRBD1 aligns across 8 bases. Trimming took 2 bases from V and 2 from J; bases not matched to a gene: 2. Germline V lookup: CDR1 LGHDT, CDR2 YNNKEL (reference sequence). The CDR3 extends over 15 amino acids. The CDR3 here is CASSQMTGAGNTIYF. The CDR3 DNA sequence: TGTGCCAGCAGCCAAATGACAGGGGCTGGAAACACCATATATTTT.

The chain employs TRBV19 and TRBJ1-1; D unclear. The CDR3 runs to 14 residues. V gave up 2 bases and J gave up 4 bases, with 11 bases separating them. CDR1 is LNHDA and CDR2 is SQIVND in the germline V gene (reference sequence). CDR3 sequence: CASSILWAGTEAFF. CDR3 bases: TGTGCCAGTAGTATACTCTGGGCGGGCACTGAAGCTTTCTTT.

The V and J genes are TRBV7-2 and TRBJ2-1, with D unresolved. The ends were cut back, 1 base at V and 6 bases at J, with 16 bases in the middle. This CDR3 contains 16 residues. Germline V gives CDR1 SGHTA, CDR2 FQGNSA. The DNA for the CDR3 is TGTGCCAGCAGCTTAGATCTCAGGTCGGCCGTCAATGAGCAGTTCTTC. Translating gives CASSLDLRSAVNEQFF.

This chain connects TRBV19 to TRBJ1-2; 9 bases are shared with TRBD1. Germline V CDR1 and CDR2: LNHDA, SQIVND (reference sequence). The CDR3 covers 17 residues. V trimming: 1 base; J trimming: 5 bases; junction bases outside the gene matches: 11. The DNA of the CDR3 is TGTGCCAGTAGTATAGGCCCGACAGGGGGGATTGAGTATGGCTACACCTTC. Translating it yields CASSIGPTGGIEYGYTF.

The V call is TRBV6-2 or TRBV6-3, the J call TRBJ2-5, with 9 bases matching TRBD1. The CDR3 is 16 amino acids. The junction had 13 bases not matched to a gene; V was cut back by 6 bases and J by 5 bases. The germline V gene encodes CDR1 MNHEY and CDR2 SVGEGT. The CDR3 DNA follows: TGTGCCAGCAGCACTATCTTGGGACAGGGCTTTGAGACCCAGTACTTC. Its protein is CASSTILGQGFETQYF.

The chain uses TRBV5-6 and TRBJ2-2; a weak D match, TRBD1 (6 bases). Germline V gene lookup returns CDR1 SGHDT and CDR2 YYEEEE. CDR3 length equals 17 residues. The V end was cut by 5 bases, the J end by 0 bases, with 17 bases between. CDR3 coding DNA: TGTGCCAGCAGTAGGGGGTGGCAGGGTACGAACACCGGGGAGCTGTTTTTT. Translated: CASSRGWQGTNTGELFF.

The CDR3 sequence is CAWSKAGGYNEQFF. In DNA form, the CDR3 reads TGTGCCTGGAGTAAAGCGGGGGGATACAATGAGCAGTTCTTC. This sequence joins TRBV30 and TRBJ2-1; 9 bases align to TRBD2. This CDR3 is 14 amino acids long. J gave up 4 bases and V 2 bases, and 3 bases lay outside the gene matches. Germline V gives CDR1 GTSNPN, CDR2 SVGIG (reference sequence).

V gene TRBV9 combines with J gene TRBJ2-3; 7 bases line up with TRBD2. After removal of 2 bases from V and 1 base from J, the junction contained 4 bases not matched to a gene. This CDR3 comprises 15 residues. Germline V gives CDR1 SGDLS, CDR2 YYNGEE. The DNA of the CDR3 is TGTGCCAGCAGCGTGAGGCTAGCGGGCACAGATACGCAGTATTTT. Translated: CASSVRLAGTDTQYF. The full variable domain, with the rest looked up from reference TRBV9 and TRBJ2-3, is DSGVTQTPKHLITATGQRVTLRCSPRSGDLSVYWYQQSLDQGLQFLIQYYNGEERAKGNILERFSAQQFPDLHSELNLSSLELGDSALYFCASSVRLAGTDTQYFGPGTRLTVL.

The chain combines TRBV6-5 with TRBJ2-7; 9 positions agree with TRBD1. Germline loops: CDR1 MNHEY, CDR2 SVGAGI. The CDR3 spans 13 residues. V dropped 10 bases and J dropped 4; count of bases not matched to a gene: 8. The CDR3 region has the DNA TGTGCCACTTCCCGGGACAGGGAATACGAGCAGTACTTC. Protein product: CATSRDREYEQYF.

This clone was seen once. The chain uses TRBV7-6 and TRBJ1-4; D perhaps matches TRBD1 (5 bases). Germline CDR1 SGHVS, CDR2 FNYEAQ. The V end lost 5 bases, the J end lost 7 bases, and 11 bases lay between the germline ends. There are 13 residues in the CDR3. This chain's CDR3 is CASSRGRGEKLFF. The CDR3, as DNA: TGTGCCAGCAGCCGGGGGAGGGGTGAAAAACTGTTTTTT.

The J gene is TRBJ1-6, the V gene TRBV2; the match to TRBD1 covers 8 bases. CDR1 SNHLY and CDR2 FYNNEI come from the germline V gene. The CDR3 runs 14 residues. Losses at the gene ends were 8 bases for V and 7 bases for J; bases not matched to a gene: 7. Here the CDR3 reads CASYQGALNSPLHF. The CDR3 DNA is TGTGCCAGCTACCAGGGGGCTTTAAATTCACCCCTCCACTTT.

CDR3 coding DNA: TGTGCCAGCAGCGTTGGACAGGGGAAGACTGAAGCTTTCTTT. It encodes CASSVGQGKTEAFF. This rearrangement joins TRBV5-4 to TRBJ1-1; 9 nucleotides match TRBD1. This CDR3 region has 14 residues. Trimming cost V 4 bases and J 5 bases; bases outside gene matches: 6. CDR1 and CDR2 from the germline V gene are SGHNT and YYREEE (reference sequence). The full variable domain, its missing parts supplied by reference TRBV5-4 and TRBJ1-1, is ETGVTQSPTHLIKTRGQQVTLRCSSQSGHNTVSWYQQALGQGPQFIFQYYREEENGRGNFPPRFSGLQFPNYSSELNVNALELDDSALYLCASSVGQGKTEAFFGQGTRLTVV.